This TCR beta chain emerged from a study of shared clonotypes between healthy human individuals. Regarding this clone: The antigen remains unidentified.

The study, taken as a whole, reports: Generation probabilities of non-shared clonotypes were lower (relative to those shared by all four donors). Read depth was anticipated to influence clonotype sharing among donors.

The V end was cut by 5 bases, the J end by 0 bases, with 11 bases between. The CDR3 spans 15 residues. Germline V lookup: CDR1 SEHNR, CDR2 FQNEAQ (reference sequence). Using immunoSEQ multiplex PCR, the repertoire was profiled, and TCRdb retains in-frame clones only, with some absent. In the table there are approximately 2.3 million clones, 85% to 95% of which are singletons. Healthy HIV-negative adults without recent acute infections or vaccinations served as donors. Sequenced input: naive CD4+ T cells from PBMCs. Subset reported: CD45RA+ positively selected. This TCR came from a young man in good health. Some clones in this sample may be carry-over from other donors' samples. The rearrangement links TRBV7-9 to TRBJ1-3; D is undetermined. CDR3 region: CASSRTHTSGNTIYF. The CDR3 DNA is TGTGCCAGCAGCCGAACCCATACCTCTGGAAACACCATATATTTT.